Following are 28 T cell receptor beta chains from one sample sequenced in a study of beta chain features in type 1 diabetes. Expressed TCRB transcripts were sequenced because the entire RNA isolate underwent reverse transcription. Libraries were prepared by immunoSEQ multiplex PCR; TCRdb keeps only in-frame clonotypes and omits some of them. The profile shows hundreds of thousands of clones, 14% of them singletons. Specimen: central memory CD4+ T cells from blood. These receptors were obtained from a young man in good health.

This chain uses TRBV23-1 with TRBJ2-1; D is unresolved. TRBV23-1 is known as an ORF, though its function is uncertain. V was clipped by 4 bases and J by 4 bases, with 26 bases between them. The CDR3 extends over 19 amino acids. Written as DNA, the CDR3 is TGCGCCAGCAGTCCAAGCTTCGGACGAGAAAAATGGGGTTACAATGAGCAGTTCTTC. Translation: CASSPSFGREKWGYNEQFF.

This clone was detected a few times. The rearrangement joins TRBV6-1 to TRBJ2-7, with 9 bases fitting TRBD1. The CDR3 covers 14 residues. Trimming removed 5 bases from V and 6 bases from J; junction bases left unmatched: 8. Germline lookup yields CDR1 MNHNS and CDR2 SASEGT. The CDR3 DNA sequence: TGTGCCAGCAGTTCTCCGGACAGGGGCGGCGAGCAGTACGTC. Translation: CASSSPDRGGEQYV.

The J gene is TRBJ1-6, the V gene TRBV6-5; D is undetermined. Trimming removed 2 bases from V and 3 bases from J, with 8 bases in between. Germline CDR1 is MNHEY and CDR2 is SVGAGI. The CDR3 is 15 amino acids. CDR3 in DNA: TGTGCCAGCAGTTACAAGAGATTCTATAATTCACCCCTCCACTTT. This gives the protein CASSYKRFYNSPLHF.

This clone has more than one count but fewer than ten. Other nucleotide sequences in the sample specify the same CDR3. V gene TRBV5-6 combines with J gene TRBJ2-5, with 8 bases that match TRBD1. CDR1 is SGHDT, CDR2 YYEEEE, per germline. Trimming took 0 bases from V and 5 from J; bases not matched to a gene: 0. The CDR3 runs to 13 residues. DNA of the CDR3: TGTGCCAGCAGCTTGGACAGGGGGGAGACCCAGTACTTC. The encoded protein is CASSLDRGETQYF. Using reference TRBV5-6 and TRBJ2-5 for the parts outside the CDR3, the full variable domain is DAGVTQSPTHLIKTRGQQVTLRCSPKSGHDTVSWYQQALGQGPQFIFQYYEEEERQRGNFPDRFSGHQFPNYSSELNVNALLLGDSALYLCASSLDRGETQYFGPGTRLLVL.

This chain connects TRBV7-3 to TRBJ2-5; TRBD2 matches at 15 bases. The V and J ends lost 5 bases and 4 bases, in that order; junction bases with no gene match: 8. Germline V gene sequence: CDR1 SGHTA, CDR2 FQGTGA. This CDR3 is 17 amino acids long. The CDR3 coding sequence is TGTGCCAGCAGCCCTAGAATGGGACTAGCGGGAGGAGAGACCCAGTACTTC. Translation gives CASSPRMGLAGGETQYF.

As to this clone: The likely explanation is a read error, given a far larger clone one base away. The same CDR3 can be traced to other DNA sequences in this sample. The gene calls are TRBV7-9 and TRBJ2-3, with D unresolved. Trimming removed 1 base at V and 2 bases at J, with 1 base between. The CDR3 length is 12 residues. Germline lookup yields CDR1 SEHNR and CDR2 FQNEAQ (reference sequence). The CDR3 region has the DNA TGTGCCAGCAGCTTAGACACAGATACGCAGTATTTT. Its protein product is CASSLDTDTQYF.

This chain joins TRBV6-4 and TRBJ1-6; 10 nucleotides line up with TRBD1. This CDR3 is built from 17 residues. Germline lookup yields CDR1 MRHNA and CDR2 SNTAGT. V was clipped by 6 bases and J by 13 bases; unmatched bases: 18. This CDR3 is CASRQQWGTGASSPLHF. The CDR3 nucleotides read TGTGCCAGCAGACAACAGTGGGGGACAGGGGCCTCTTCCCCCCTCCACTTT.

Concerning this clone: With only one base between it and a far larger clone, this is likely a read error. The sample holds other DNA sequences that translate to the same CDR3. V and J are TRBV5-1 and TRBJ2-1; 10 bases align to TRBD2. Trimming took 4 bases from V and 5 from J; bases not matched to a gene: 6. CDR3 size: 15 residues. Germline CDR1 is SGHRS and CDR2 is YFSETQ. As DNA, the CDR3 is TGCGCCAGCAGCGTCAGCGGGGGGGGTCACAATGAGCAGTTCTTC. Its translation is CASSVSGGGHNEQFF.

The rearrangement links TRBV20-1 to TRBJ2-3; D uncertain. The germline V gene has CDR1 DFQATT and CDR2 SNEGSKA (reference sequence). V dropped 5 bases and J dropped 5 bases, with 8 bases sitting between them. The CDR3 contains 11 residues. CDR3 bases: TGCAGTGCTGTCCTCCAAGATACGCAGTATTTT. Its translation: CSAVLQDTQYF.

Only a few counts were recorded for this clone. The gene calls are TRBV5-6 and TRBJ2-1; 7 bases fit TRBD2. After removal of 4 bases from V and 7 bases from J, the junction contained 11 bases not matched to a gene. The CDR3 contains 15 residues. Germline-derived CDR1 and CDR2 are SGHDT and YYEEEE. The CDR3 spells CASSHWVGRKNEQFF. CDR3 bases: TGTGCCAGCAGCCATTGGGTCGGGAGGAAGAATGAGCAGTTCTTC.

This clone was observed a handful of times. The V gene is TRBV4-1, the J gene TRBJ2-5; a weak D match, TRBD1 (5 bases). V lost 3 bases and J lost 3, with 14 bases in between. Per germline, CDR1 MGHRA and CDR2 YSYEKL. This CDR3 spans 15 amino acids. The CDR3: CASSHPSREKETQYF. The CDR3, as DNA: TGCGCCAGCAGCCACCCCAGCAGGGAAAAAGAGACCCAGTACTTC.

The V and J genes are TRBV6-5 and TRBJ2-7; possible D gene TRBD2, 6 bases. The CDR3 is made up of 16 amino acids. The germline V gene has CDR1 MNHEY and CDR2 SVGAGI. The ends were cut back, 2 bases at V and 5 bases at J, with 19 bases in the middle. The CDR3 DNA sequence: TGTGCCAGCAGTTACCAAAATTTGGGGGGAATTGACGAGCAGTACTTC. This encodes CASSYQNLGGIDEQYF.

CDR3 sequence: CASSFNSGSGNEQFF. DNA for the CDR3: TGTGCCAGCAGCTTTAATAGCGGGAGCGGCAATGAGCAGTTCTTC. The chain joins TRBV5-4 to TRBJ2-1; 9 bases agree with TRBD2. CDR1 SGHNT and CDR2 YYREEE come from the germline V gene (reference sequence). With V trimmed by 2 bases and J by 6 bases, 6 bases remained unmatched. The CDR3 spans 15 residues.

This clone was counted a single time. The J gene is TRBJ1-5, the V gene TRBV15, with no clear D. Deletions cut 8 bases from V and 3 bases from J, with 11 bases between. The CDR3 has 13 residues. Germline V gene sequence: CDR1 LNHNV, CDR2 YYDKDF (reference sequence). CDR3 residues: CATSTDPNQPQHF. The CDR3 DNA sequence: TGTGCCACCTCGACGGACCCCAATCAGCCCCAGCATTTT.

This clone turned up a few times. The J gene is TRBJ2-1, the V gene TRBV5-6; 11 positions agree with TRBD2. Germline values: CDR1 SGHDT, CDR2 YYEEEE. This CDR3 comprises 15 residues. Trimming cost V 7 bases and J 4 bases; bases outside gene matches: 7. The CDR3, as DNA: TGTGCCAGCCGTGTTAGACTAGCGGGGTACAATGAGCAGTTCTTC. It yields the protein CASRVRLAGYNEQFF. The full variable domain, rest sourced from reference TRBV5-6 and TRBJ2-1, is DAGVTQSPTHLIKTRGQQVTLRCSPKSGHDTVSWYQQALGQGPQFIFQYYEEEERQRGNFPDRFSGHQFPNYSSELNVNALLLGDSALYLCASRVRLAGYNEQFFGPGTRLTVL.

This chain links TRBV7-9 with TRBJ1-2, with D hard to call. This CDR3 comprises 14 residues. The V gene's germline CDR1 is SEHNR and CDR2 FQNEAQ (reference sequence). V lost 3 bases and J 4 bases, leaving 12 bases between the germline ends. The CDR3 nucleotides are TGTGCCAGCAGCTTTGACAACGGACCCTATGGCTACACCTTC. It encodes CASSFDNGPYGYTF.

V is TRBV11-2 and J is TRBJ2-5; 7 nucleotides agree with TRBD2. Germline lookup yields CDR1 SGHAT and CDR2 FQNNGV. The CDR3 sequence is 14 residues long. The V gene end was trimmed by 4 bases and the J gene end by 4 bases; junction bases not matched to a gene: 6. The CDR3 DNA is TGTGCCAGCAGCTCTACGACTAGCACAGAGACCCAGTACTTC. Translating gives CASSSTTSTETQYF.

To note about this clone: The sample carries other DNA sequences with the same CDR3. The CDR3 here is CASSLGLASTDTQYF. The DNA of the CDR3 is TGTGCCAGCAGTCTCGGACTAGCGAGCACAGATACGCAGTATTTT. The V gene is TRBV11-3, the J gene TRBJ2-3; 9 nucleotides align to TRBD2. The V and J ends lost 6 bases and 0 bases, in that order; junction bases with no gene match: 4. The CDR3 has 15 residues. Germline V lookup: CDR1 SGHNT, CDR2 YENEEA. Based on the CDR3 plus reference TRBV11-3 and TRBJ2-3, the full variable domain is EAGVVQSPRYKIIEKKQPVAFWCNPISGHNTLYWYLQNLGQGPELLIRYENEEAVDDSQLPKDRFSAERLKGVDSTLKIQPAELGDSAVYLCASSLGLASTDTQYFGPGTRLTVL.

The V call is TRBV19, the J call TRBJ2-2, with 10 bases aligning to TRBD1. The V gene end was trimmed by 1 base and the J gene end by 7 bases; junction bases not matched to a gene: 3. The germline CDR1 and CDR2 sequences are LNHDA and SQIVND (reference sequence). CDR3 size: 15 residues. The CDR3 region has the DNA TGTGCCAGTAGTATAGCGGGACAGGGGTACGGGGAGCTGTTTTTT. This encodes CASSIAGQGYGELFF.

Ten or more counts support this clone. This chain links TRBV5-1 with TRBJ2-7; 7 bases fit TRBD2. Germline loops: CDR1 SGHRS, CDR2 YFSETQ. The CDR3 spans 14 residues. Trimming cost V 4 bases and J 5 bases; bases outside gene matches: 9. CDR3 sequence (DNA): TGCGCCAGCAGCGCCACTAGCGAGTTCCACGAGCAGTACTTC. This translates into CASSATSEFHEQYF.

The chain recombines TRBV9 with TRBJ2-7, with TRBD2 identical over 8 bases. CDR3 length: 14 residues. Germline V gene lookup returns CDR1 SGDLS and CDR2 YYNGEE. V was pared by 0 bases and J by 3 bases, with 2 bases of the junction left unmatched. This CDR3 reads CASSVAGGDYEQYV. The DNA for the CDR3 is TGTGCCAGCAGCGTAGCCGGGGGGGACTACGAGCAGTACGTC.

The chain's CDR3 is CASSQGPSGAYNEQFF. Written as DNA, the CDR3 is TGCGCCAGCAGCCAAGGGCCTAGCGGGGCCTACAATGAGCAGTTCTTC. V is TRBV4-3 and J is TRBJ2-1; TRBD2 matches 9 bases. This CDR3 is built from 16 residues. V was pared by 1 base and J by 2 bases, with 3 bases of the junction left unmatched. Germline values: CDR1 LGHNA, CDR2 YSLEER.

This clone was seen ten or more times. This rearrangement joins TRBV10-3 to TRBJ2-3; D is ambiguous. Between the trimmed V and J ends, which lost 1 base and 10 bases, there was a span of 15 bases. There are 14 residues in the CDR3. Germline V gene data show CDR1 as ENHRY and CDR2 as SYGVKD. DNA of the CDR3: TGTGCCATCAGTGAGTTAGGCGGCGAAGCTCCGCAGTATTTT. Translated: CAISELGGEAPQYF.

The CDR3: CASSPGLLYEQYF. The CDR3 DNA is TGTGCCAGCAGCCCGGGACTTTTATACGAGCAGTACTTC. The rearrangement joins TRBV7-9 to TRBJ2-7, with a weak D call TRBD2 (6 bases). Trimming cost V 5 bases and J 4 bases, with 12 bases left between them. The CDR3 runs 13 residues. The germline V gene has CDR1 SEHNR and CDR2 FQNEAQ (reference sequence).

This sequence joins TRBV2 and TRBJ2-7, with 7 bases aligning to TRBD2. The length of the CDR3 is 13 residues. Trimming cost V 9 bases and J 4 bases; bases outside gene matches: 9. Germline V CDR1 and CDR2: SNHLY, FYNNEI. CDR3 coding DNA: TGTGCCAGTTCCGGACTAGACAGTTACGAGCAGTACGTC. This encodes CASSGLDSYEQYV.

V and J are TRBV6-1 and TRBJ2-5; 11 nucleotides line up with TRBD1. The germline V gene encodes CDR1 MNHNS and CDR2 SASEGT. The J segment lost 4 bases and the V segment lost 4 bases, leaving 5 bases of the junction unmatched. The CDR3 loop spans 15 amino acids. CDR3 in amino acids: CASSGGQGAGETQYF. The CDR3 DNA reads TGTGCCAGCAGTGGAGGACAGGGGGCTGGAGAGACCCAGTACTTC.

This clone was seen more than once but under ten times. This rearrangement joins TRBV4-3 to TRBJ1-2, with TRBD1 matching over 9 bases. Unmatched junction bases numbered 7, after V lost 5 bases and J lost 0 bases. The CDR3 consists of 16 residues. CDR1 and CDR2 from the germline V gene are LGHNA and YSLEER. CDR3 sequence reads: CASSASQGASNYGYTF. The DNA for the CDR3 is TGCGCCAGCAGCGCCTCACAGGGGGCTTCTAACTATGGCTACACCTTC.

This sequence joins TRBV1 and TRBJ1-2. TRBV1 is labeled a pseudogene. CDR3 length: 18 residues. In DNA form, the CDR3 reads TGCACCAGCAGCCAAAGGACGGCGGAAAGGGCCTTGAACTATGGCTACACCTTC. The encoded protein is CTSSQRTAERALNYGYTF.